This T cell receptor (beta chain) is from a study of cytomegalovirus exposure and HLA in healthy donors. Study observations and caveats: More clonal expansion characterized HLA-associated TCR beta chains than equally common others in a later analysis. A later analysis revealed that TCR association rates differed between HLA loci, peaking at DRB1 and bottoming out at HLA-C. Researchers reported in a later analysis that a missense DCLRE1C variant was tied to TCR beta V- and J-gene trimming.

PCR was performed using 60 Vbeta and 13 Jbeta primers. The assay was immunoSEQ multiplex PCR, and TCRdb's table has in-frame clones only and misses some. In the table there are about 140,000 clones, approximately 80% of which are singletons. V lost 6 bases, J lost 2 bases, and 13 bases lay in between. CDR3 length: 14 amino acids. CDR1 and CDR2 from the germline V gene are SGHRS and YFSETQ. As concerns this clone: The antigen is not known.

The sequencing sample was made of PBMCs. This clonotype was sampled from an older woman in good health and CMV-seropositive. V usage is TRBV5-1 and J usage is TRBJ2-3; tentative D call: TRBD1 (6 bases). The CDR3 protein is CASTVTGLTDTQYF. CDR3 in DNA: TGCGCCAGCACCGTTACAGGGCTCACAGATACGCAGTATTTT.